One T cell receptor (beta chain) is described in this entry. The data are from a study of Tregs in tolerant kidney transplant recipients. The CDR3 length is 12 residues. CDR1 and CDR2 (germline): LNHDA, SQIVND (reference sequence). With 7 bases removed from V and 7 bases from J, the gap between germline ends came to 13 bases. Clones were sequenced by immunoSEQ multiplex PCR, and TCRdb holds only the in-frame ones, with some missing. The table shows 15,000 to 17,000 clones, with roughly 92% occurring only once. The sequencing input was CD8+ T cells from blood. The receptor comes from a human donor in good health. This chain joins TRBV19 and TRBJ1-2; perhaps TRBD1 as D (5 bases). CDR3 DNA: TGTGCCAGTACCCCCGGGGGGGGTGGCTACACCTTC. As protein: CASTPGGGGYTF.